This T cell receptor (beta chain) comes out of a study of cytomegalovirus exposure and HLA in healthy donors. Study as a whole: Early released data comprised tens of millions of unique TCRs from HLA-typed donors.

General observations from the study: The likely explanation for a cluster of highly shared sequence variants was sequencing artifact. Prior analysis indicated that the majority of TCR beta V segments exhibited productivity approximately 90% or approximately 30% of the time. Published work reported that the classifier diagnosed cytomegalovirus status with high specificity and sensitivity.

The CDR3 sequence is 15 residues long. Germline V gene lookup returns CDR1 SGHDT and CDR2 YYEEEE. V gave up 2 bases and J gave up 6 bases; unmatched junction bases: 5. Turning to this clone: Its antigen is not identified.

The PCR employed 60 Vbeta primers together with 13 Jbeta primers. The table came from immunoSEQ multiplex PCR; TCRdb's copy has only in-frame clones and leaves some out. The sample lists roughly 170,000 clones; approximately 78% were seen once. The V and J genes are TRBV5-6 and TRBJ1-5, with TRBD1 matching 10 bases. What was sequenced was PBMCs. The sequence derives from a woman aged 18-35 years in good health and CMV-seronegative. This chain's CDR3 is CASSFGTGVGQPQHF. The CDR3 coding sequence is TGTGCCAGCAGCTTCGGGACAGGGGTAGGTCAGCCCCAGCATTTT.